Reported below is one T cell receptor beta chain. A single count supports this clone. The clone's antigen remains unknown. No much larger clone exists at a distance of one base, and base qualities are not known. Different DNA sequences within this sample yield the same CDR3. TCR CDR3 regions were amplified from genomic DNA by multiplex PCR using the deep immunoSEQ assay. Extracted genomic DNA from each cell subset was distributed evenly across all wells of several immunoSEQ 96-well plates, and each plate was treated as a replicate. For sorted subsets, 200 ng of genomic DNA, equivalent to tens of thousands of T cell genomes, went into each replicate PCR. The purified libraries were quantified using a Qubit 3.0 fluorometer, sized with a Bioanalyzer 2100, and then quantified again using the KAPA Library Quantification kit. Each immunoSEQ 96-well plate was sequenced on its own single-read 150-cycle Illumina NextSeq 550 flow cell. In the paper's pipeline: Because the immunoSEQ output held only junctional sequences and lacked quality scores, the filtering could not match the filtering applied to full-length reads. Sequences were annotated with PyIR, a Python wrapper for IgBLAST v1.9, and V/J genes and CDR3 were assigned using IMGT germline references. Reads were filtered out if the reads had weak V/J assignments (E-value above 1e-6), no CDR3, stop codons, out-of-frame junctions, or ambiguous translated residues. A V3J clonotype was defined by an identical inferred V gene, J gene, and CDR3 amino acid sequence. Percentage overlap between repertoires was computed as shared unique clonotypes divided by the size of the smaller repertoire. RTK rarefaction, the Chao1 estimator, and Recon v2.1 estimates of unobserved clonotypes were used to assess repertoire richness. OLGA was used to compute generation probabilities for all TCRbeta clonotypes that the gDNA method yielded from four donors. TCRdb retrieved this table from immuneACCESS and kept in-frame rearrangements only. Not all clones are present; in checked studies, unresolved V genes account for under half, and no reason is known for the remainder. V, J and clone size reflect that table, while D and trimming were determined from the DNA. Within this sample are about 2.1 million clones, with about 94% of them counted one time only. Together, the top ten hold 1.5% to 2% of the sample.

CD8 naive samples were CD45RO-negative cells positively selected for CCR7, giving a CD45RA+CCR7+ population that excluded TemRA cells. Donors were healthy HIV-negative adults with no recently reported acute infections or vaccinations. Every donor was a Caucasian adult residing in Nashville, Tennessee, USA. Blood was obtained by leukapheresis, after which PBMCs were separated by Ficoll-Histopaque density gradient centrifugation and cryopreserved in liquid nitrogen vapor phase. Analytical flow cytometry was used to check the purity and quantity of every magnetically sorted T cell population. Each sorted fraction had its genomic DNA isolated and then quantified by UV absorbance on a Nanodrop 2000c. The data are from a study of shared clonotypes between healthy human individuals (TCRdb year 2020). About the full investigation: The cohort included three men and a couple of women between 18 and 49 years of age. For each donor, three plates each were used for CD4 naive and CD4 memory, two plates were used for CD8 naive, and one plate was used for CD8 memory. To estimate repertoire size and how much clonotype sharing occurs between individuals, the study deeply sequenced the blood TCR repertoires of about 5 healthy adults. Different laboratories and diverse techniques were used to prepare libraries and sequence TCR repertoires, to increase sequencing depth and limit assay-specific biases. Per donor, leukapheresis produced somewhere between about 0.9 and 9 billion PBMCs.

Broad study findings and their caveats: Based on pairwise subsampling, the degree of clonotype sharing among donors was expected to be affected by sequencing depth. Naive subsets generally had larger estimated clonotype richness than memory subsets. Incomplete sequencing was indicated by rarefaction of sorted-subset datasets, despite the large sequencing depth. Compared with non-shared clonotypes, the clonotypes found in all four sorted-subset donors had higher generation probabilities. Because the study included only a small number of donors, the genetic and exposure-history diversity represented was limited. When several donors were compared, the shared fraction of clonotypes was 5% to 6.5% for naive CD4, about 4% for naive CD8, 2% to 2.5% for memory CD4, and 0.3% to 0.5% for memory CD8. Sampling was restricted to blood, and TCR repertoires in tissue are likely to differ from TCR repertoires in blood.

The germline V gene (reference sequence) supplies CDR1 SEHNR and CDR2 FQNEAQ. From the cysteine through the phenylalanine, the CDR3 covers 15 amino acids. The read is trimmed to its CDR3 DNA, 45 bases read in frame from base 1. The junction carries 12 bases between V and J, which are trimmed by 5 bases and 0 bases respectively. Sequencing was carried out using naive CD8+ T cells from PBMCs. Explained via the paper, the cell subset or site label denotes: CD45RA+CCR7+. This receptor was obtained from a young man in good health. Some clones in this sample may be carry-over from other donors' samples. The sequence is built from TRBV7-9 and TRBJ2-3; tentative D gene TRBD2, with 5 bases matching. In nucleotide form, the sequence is TGTGCCAGCAGCCCCTCCGGGGTTAGCACAGATACGCAGTATTTT. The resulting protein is CASSPSGVSTDTQYF.